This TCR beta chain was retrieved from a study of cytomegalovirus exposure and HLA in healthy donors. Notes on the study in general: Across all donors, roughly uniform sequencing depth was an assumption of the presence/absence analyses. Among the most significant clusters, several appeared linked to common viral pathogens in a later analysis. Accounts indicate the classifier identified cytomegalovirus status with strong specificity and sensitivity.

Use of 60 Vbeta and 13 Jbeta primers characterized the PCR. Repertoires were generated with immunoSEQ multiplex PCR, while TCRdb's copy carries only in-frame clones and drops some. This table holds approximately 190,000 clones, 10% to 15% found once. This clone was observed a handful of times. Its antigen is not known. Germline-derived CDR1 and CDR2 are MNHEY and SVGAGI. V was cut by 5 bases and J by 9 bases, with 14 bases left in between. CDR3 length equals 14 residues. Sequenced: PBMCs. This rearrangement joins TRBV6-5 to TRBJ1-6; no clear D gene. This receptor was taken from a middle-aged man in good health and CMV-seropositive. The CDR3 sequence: CASSEEPEGSPLHF. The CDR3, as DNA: TGTGCCAGCAGTGAGGAACCCGAGGGTTCACCCCTCCACTTT.